These 21 T cell receptor beta chains share one sample of origin, sequenced in a study of blood T cell repertoires in COVID-19 (dated by TCRdb to about 2020). The library was made by the immunoSEQ multiplex PCR assay. In its TCRdb copy, this immuneACCESS table keeps in-frame sequences only and misses some clones. Where compared with another copy, unresolved V genes explain less than half of these, and the others have no known cause. A total of approximately 19,000 clones appear in this sample, roughly 91% of them only once. The ten largest clonotypes hold less than 6% of the sample. The sample consisted of peripheral blood. The receptors stem from a human donor in a cohort sampled during active COVID-19.

The chain is built from TRBV28 and TRBJ2-1; D may be TRBD2 (6 bases). V shed 4 bases and J shed 7 bases, with 20 bases lying between them. Germline V gene lookup returns CDR1 MDHEN and CDR2 SYDVKM. There are 16 residues in the CDR3. The CDR3 is CASSWRSPNRGNEQFF. For the CDR3, the DNA is TGTGCCAGCAGTTGGCGTAGCCCCAATCGGGGGAATGAGCAGTTCTTC.

This chain uses TRBV5-1 with TRBJ2-7, with TRBD2 identical over 15 bases. The CDR3 totals 16 residues. Germline-derived CDR1 and CDR2 are SGHRS and YFSETQ. V gave up 0 bases and J gave up 2 bases; unmatched junction bases: 0. CDR3 DNA sequence: TGCGCCAGCAGCTTGGGGACTAGCGGGAGGGCCTACGAGCAGTACTTC. The encoded protein is CASSLGTSGRAYEQYF.

The J gene is TRBJ2-5, the V gene TRBV5-1; D remains ambiguous. The ends were cut back, 3 bases at V and 2 bases at J, with 8 bases in the middle. CDR1 SGHRS and CDR2 YFSETQ come from the germline V gene. The CDR3 is 13 amino acids. The CDR3 is CASSWAPQETQYF. Here the CDR3 DNA reads TGCGCCAGCAGCTGGGCACCTCAAGAGACCCAGTACTTC.

J is TRBJ2-2 and V is TRBV28; 7 bases align to TRBD1. The length of the CDR3 is 18 residues. CDR1 MDHEN and CDR2 SYDVKM come from the germline V gene. The ends lost 6 bases at V and 3 bases at J; junction bases unmatched: 16. In nucleotides, the CDR3 is TGTGCCAGCAGCACTATTCGACGAAGACAGGGCGACACCGGGGAGCTGTTTTTT. Translated, it gives CASSTIRRRQGDTGELFF.

The rearrangement joins TRBV4-1 to TRBJ1-6; 7 positions agree with TRBD1. Unmatched junction bases numbered 6, after V lost 0 bases and J lost 4 bases. The CDR3 length is 17 residues. Per the germline V gene, CDR1 is MGHRA and CDR2 is YSYEKL. This CDR3 is CASSQEGEGQYNSPLHF. The CDR3 DNA is TGCGCCAGCAGCCAAGAAGGAGAGGGACAGTATAATTCACCCCTCCACTTT.

This chain uses TRBV12-3 or TRBV12-4 with TRBJ1-1; TRBD1 is a possible D gene (6 bases). The CDR3 has 13 residues. V lost 2 bases and J lost 7, with 11 bases in between. CDR3 in amino acids: CASSLTGLIEAFF. In nucleotides, the CDR3 is TGTGCCAGCAGTTTAACAGGGTTGATTGAAGCTTTCTTT.

V usage is TRBV24-1 and J usage is TRBJ2-7; TRBD1 agrees at 8 bases. CDR3 size: 16 residues. The germline CDR1 and CDR2 sequences are KGHDR and SFDVKD. J lost 4 bases, V lost 0 bases, and 7 bases had no gene match. In nucleotides, the CDR3 is TGTGCCACCAGTGATTTGTCCGGGACAGGTGGATACGAGCAGTACTTC. Translated, it gives CATSDLSGTGGYEQYF.

The DNA of the CDR3 is TGTGCCAGCAGCCCAGGAGGCGGGGGCGCGGGTTTTAATGAGCAGTTCTTC. It yields the protein CASSPGGGGAGFNEQFF. The chain carries TRBV9 and TRBJ2-1, with TRBD2 as a possible D gene (7 bases). CDR1 is SGDLS, CDR2 YYNGEE, per germline. Trimming took 4 bases from V and 7 from J, leaving 24 bases between them. This CDR3 comprises 17 residues.

The chain combines TRBV4-2 with TRBJ1-2; D ambiguous. Germline CDR1 and CDR2: LGHNA and YNFKEQ. The V end lost 1 base, the J end lost 4 bases, and 10 bases lay between the germline ends. The CDR3 contains 14 residues. CDR3 sequence (DNA): TGTGCCAGCAGCCAAGCAGTATCGATCTATGGCTACACCTTC. Residues: CASSQAVSIYGYTF.

The J gene is TRBJ2-1, the V gene TRBV6-1, with 10 bases aligning to TRBD2. The CDR3 contains 18 residues. Germline V CDR1 and CDR2: MNHNS, SASEGT. V lost 4 bases to trimming and J lost 1 base; unmatched junction nucleotides: 10. CDR3 sequence reads: CASSARASGRSSYNEQFF. CDR3 in DNA: TGTGCCAGCAGTGCCAGGGCTAGCGGGAGAAGTTCCTACAATGAGCAGTTCTTC.

The V and J genes are TRBV10-3 and TRBJ2-2, with D hard to call. CDR1 and CDR2 from the germline V gene are ENHRY and SYGVKD. This CDR3 region has 14 residues. Trimming left V 0 bases short and J 6 bases short, with 8 bases between. This CDR3 reads CAISESSHPGELFF. The CDR3 nucleotides read TGTGCCATCAGTGAGTCGTCACACCCCGGGGAGCTGTTTTTT.

The chain joins TRBV5-1 to TRBJ2-5; 8 bases agree with TRBD1. The CDR3 totals 14 residues. CDR1 is SGHRS, CDR2 YFSETQ, per germline. V trimming: 4 bases; J trimming: 1 base; junction bases outside the gene matches: 3. CDR3 amino acids: CASSSTGGQETQYF. CDR3 sequence (DNA): TGCGCCAGCAGCAGCACAGGGGGCCAAGAGACCCAGTACTTC.

The J gene is TRBJ1-1, the V gene TRBV28, with TRBD1 matching 7 bases. Germline-derived CDR1 and CDR2 are MDHEN and SYDVKM. Trimming took 7 bases from V and 1 from J; bases not matched to a gene: 9. CDR3 size: 15 residues. The CDR3 DNA reads TGTGCCAGCACCCGACAGGGCGGAGGGAACACTGAAGCTTTCTTT. This translates into CASTRQGGGNTEAFF.

By proportion, this clone is large (0.1 to 1%). The chain links TRBV27 to TRBJ2-1; 7 nucleotides match TRBD2. Trimming cost V 6 bases and J 7 bases; bases outside gene matches: 9. The CDR3 runs to 14 residues. CDR1 is MNHEY, CDR2 SMNVEV, per germline (reference sequence). CDR3 amino acids: CASSLQREGNEQFF. CDR3 nucleotides: TGTGCCAGCAGCCTCCAGCGGGAAGGGAATGAGCAGTTCTTC.

This CDR3 reads CASSTQGLYGYTF. The DNA of the CDR3 is TGTGCCAGCAGTACTCAGGGTCTCTATGGCTACACCTTC. This chain links TRBV28 with TRBJ1-2, with D tentatively TRBD1 (5 bases). Germline assignment: CDR1 MDHEN and CDR2 SYDVKM. The CDR3 is 13 residues long. Deletions cut 5 bases from V and 4 bases from J, with 11 bases between.

The chain joins TRBV19 to TRBJ2-7; 10 bases fit TRBD1. Germline trimming cut 5 bases from V and 1 base from J; bases unmatched to any gene: 5. The CDR3 consists of 15 residues. Per germline, CDR1 LNHDA and CDR2 SQIVND (reference sequence). The CDR3 bases are TGTGCCAGTAGTCCTCGGGACAGGGGATCCTACGAGCAGTACTTC. This encodes CASSPRDRGSYEQYF.

V gene TRBV9 combines with J gene TRBJ2-1, with 7 nucleotides matching TRBD1. The germline V gene encodes CDR1 SGDLS and CDR2 YYNGEE. The CDR3 is 15 amino acids. V lost 4 bases to trimming and J lost 2 bases; unmatched junction nucleotides: 6. The CDR3 DNA follows: TGTGCCAGCAGCATCCAGGACAGGCCCTACAATGAGCAGTTCTTC. This codes for CASSIQDRPYNEQFF.

In its sample, this clone was seen once. This chain connects TRBV24-1 to TRBJ2-1; D is perhaps TRBD2 (6 bases). CDR1 KGHDR and CDR2 SFDVKD come from the germline V gene. The CDR3 covers 16 residues. V was trimmed by 1 base and J by 7 bases, leaving 16 bases between them. The CDR3 DNA sequence: TGTGCCACCAGTGATTTTGGGCAGGGAGGAAGAAATGAGCAGTTCTTC. Amino acid sequence: CATSDFGQGGRNEQFF.

This clone is medium-sized. The rearrangement uses TRBV5-1 and TRBJ1-5; possibly TRBD1 for D (5 bases). Trimming cost V 0 bases and J 5 bases, with 9 bases left between them. The CDR3 totals 14 residues. Per germline, CDR1 SGHRS and CDR2 YFSETQ. The DNA of the CDR3 is TGCGCCAGCAGCTTGGGGGGCGCGGATCAGCCCCAGCATTTT. This sequence encodes CASSLGGADQPQHF.

J is TRBJ1-1 and V is TRBV29-1; maybe TRBD1 (5 bases). This CDR3 has 13 residues. With 5 bases removed from V and 4 bases from J, the gap between germline ends came to 14 bases. Germline assignment: CDR1 SQVTM and CDR2 ANQGSEA. The CDR3 nucleotides are TGCAGCGTTTCTCAGGGAATAGGCACTGAAGCTTTCTTT. Translating it yields CSVSQGIGTEAFF.

In its sample, this clone was seen once. The chain joins TRBV11-2 to TRBJ2-1; TRBD2 agrees at 10 bases. The CDR3 covers 14 residues. Trimming took 5 bases from V and 7 from J; bases not matched to a gene: 5. Germline CDR1 and CDR2: SGHAT and FQNNGV. CDR3 in amino acids: CASSVGLASNEQFF. In DNA form, the CDR3 reads TGTGCCAGCAGCGTGGGACTAGCGTCAAATGAGCAGTTCTTC.